Listed here are 9 T cell receptor beta chains from one sample, sequenced in a study of blood T cell repertoires in COVID-19. Repertoires were generated with immunoSEQ multiplex PCR, while TCRdb's copy carries only in-frame clones and drops some. The sample has about 77,000 clones, roughly 76% seen once. Specimen: peripheral blood. Source of these receptors: a man in his 70s with active or convalescent COVID-19.

The chain has TRBV4-1 and TRBJ1-2, with 10 nucleotides matching TRBD1. CDR1 is MGHRA and CDR2 is YSYEKL in the germline V gene. CDR3 length: 13 amino acids. Trimming at V came to 3 bases and at J to 6 bases, leaving 1 base not matched to a gene. In nucleotides, the CDR3 is TGCGCCAGCAGCCAGACAGGGGGCGATGGCTACACCTTC. Translation: CASSQTGGDGYTF.

The rearrangement uses TRBV30 and TRBJ2-5, with a possible D match to TRBD1 (5 bases). With 0 bases removed from V and 5 bases from J, the gap between germline ends came to 10 bases. Germline CDR1 is GTSNPN and CDR2 is SVGIG (reference sequence). The CDR3 sequence is 13 residues long. DNA for the CDR3: TGTGCCTGGAGTGTACAAGGGGTCGAGACCCAGTACTTC. Its translation is CAWSVQGVETQYF.

This clone was counted a single time. The chain has TRBV9 and TRBJ2-2; D not certain. V was clipped by 3 bases and J by 5 bases, with 14 bases between them. Germline-derived CDR1 and CDR2 are SGDLS and YYNGEE. There are 15 residues in the CDR3. The CDR3 DNA sequence: TGTGCCAGCAGCGCAAGAAGATTGGAGACCGGGGAGCTGTTTTTT. This sequence encodes CASSARRLETGELFF. The variable domain in full, completed from reference TRBV9 and TRBJ2-2, reads DSGVTQTPKHLITATGQRVTLRCSPRSGDLSVYWYQQSLDQGLQFLIQYYNGEERAKGNILERFSAQQFPDLHSELNLSSLELGDSALYFCASSARRLETGELFFGEGSRLTVL.

The CDR3 nucleotides are TGTGCCAGCAGTACTTCTCTAACTAGTTCCGAGCAGTACTTC. Translation: CASSTSLTSSEQYF. The chain recombines TRBV6-5 with TRBJ2-7, with TRBD2 as a possible D gene (5 bases). The germline V and J ends were trimmed by 5 bases and 6 bases, with 17 bases remaining between them. Germline V lookup: CDR1 MNHEY, CDR2 SVGAGI. The CDR3 runs 14 residues.

The chain employs TRBV5-6 and TRBJ2-6; possibly TRBD1 for D (5 bases). V was clipped by 4 bases and J by 5 bases, with 13 bases between them. Germline V lookup: CDR1 SGHDT, CDR2 YYEEEE. CDR3 size: 15 residues. This chain's CDR3 is CASSRTRLRANVLTF. For the CDR3, the DNA is TGTGCCAGCAGCAGGACACGGCTGAGGGCCAACGTCCTGACTTTC.

The V call is TRBV18, the J call TRBJ2-2; TRBD1 agrees at 8 bases. The CDR3 contains 16 residues. The trim removed 1 base at V and 6 bases at J, leaving 7 bases unmatched. Germline V lookup: CDR1 KGHSH, CDR2 LQKENI. The CDR3 here is CASSPRETGAAGELFF. The CDR3 region has the DNA TGTGCCAGCTCACCACGTGAGACAGGGGCGGCCGGGGAGCTGTTTTTT.

The CDR3 DNA reads as TGTGCCTGGAGCGGGACTGGGGCTAGTAGGGGCTACACCTTC. Amino acids: CAWSGTGASRGYTF. The chain employs TRBV30 and TRBJ1-2; a weak D match, TRBD1 (5 bases). CDR3 length equals 14 residues. Germline V gene data show CDR1 as GTSNPN and CDR2 as SVGIG (reference sequence). Trimming left V 3 bases short and J 8 bases short, with 19 bases between.

The V and J genes are TRBV29-1 and TRBJ1-5; TRBD1 is a possible D gene (6 bases). Germline loops: CDR1 SQVTM, CDR2 ANQGSEA. There are 13 residues in the CDR3. V lost 6 bases to trimming and J lost 6 bases, with 15 bases between them. Here the CDR3 DNA reads TGCAGCGTGGGCCGGGACAAAACTCAGCCCCAGCATTTT. Its protein is CSVGRDKTQPQHF.

This chain uses TRBV10-3 with TRBJ1-4; TRBD1 matches at 7 bases. The CDR3 is 15 residues long. The V gene's germline CDR1 is ENHRY and CDR2 SYGVKD. V gave up 6 bases and J gave up 5 bases; unmatched junction bases: 9. CDR3 nucleotides: TGTGCCATCAGAGCCCGGGACAGCCCAAATGAAAAACTGTTTTTT. This gives the protein CAIRARDSPNEKLFF.